The 25 T cell receptor beta chains given below trace back to one sample, sequenced in a study of T cells in localized non-small cell lung cancer. Some clones are missing from TCRdb's copy, which holds only in-frame ones; the method was immunoSEQ multiplex PCR. The sample yields tens of thousands of clones, 92% seen once. Sequenced material: peripheral blood mononuclear cells, taken before any cancer treatment. These TCRs come from a woman between 35 and 70 years old with stage III lung adenocarcinoma.

V is TRBV28 and J is TRBJ1-3, with D tentatively TRBD1 (5 bases). From germline, CDR1 is MDHEN and CDR2 SYDVKM. V was cut by 5 bases and J by 0 bases, with 17 bases left in between. The CDR3 length is 17 residues. The CDR3 protein is CASSRLLDILSGNTIYF. The DNA of the CDR3 is TGTGCCAGCAGTCGACTCTTGGACATCCTCTCTGGAAACACCATATATTTT.

The V call is TRBV7-3, the J call TRBJ2-5; the match to TRBD2 covers 12 bases. Looked up from germline, CDR1 is SGHTA and CDR2 is FQGTGA. There are 14 residues in the CDR3. After removal of 5 bases from V and 5 bases from J, the junction contained 3 bases not matched to a gene. CDR3 residues: CASSRTSGDETQYF. The DNA for the CDR3 is TGTGCCAGCAGCCGGACTAGCGGGGATGAGACCCAGTACTTC.

Of note for this clone: An end of the junction does not agree with germline; a read error may underlie this. The chain has TRBV10-3 and TRBJ2-5; no reliable D call. The CDR3 consists of 12 residues. Germline CDR1 reads ENHRY; CDR2 reads SYGVKD. CDR3 DNA: TGTGCCATCAGTGAGTCAGGCCGAGCTTCTGACTTC. Protein sequence: CAISESGRASDF.

The chain joins TRBV4-1 to TRBJ1-1; the D gene is possibly TRBD1 (5 bases). V was clipped by 0 bases and J by 5 bases, with 19 bases between them. The CDR3 runs to 17 residues. Germline values: CDR1 MGHRA, CDR2 YSYEKL. CDR3 in amino acids: CASSQEGAGQLGTEAFF. The CDR3 region has the DNA TGCGCCAGCAGCCAAGAAGGGGCTGGGCAATTGGGGACTGAAGCTTTCTTT.

The chain couples TRBV11-2 to TRBJ2-5; TRBD1 matches at 7 bases. The CDR3 spans 15 residues. J lost 2 bases, V lost 4 bases, and 7 bases had no gene match. CDR1 is SGHAT and CDR2 is FQNNGV in the germline V gene. The CDR3 region is CASSSPNRGQETQYF. CDR3 in DNA: TGTGCCAGCAGCTCCCCAAACAGGGGACAAGAGACCCAGTACTTC.

J is TRBJ2-4 and V is TRBV7-2; 7 nucleotides line up with TRBD1. Germline CDR1 SGHTA, CDR2 FQGNSA. This CDR3 region has 14 residues. V shed 2 bases and J 5 bases; nucleotides not matched to a gene: 3. CDR3 sequence reads: CASSLRQGENIQYF. CDR3 in DNA: TGTGCCAGCAGCTTAAGACAGGGTGAAAACATTCAGTACTTC.

The rearrangement joins TRBV9 to TRBJ2-1; D unclear. Germline V gene lookup returns CDR1 SGDLS and CDR2 YYNGEE. The CDR3 sequence is 15 residues long. The ends were cut back, 0 bases at V and 1 base at J, with 8 bases in the middle. CDR3 coding DNA: TGTGCCAGCAGCGTAGTTGGGGTTTCCTACAATGAGCAGTTCTTC. It specifies CASSVVGVSYNEQFF.

The chain uses TRBV28 and TRBJ2-1, with 8 bases lining up with TRBD1. CDR3 length equals 13 residues. From germline, CDR1 is MDHEN and CDR2 SYDVKM. V was clipped by 4 bases and J by 9 bases; unmatched bases: 5. CDR3 region: CASSSGQGGEQFF. The CDR3 coding sequence is TGTGCCAGCAGTTCAGGACAGGGAGGTGAGCAGTTCTTC.

A few counts support this clone. This sequence joins TRBV28 and TRBJ1-5; tentative D call: TRBD1 (6 bases). The CDR3 spans 12 residues. Per the germline V gene, CDR1 is MDHEN and CDR2 is SYDVKM. Trimming took off 6 bases at V and 7 bases at J, with 10 bases between the two ends. This CDR3 reads CASRTGEQPQHF. For the CDR3, the DNA is TGTGCCAGCAGGACAGGAGAACAGCCCCAGCATTTT.

The CDR3 protein is CASRRGGTPSGANVLTF. CDR3 sequence (DNA): TGTGCCAGTAGAAGAGGCGGTACTCCCTCTGGGGCCAACGTCCTGACTTTC. The V call is TRBV19, the J call TRBJ2-6; D is uncertain. This CDR3 spans 17 amino acids. Germline V CDR1 and CDR2: LNHDA, SQIVND (reference sequence). Trimming cost V 6 bases and J 0 bases, with 15 bases left between them.

The chain employs TRBV30 and TRBJ1-1; D gene ambiguous. The V gene lost 3 bases and the J gene lost 1 base, with 6 bases spanning the gap. The germline gives CDR1 GTSNPN, CDR2 SVGIG (reference sequence). The CDR3 has 12 amino acids. The CDR3 DNA is TGTGCCTGGAGAGGCAGGAACACTGAAGCTTTCTTT. It codes for CAWRGRNTEAFF.

The CDR3 loop is CASSLYIGGAGELFF. DNA of the CDR3: TGCGCCAGCAGCTTGTATATCGGAGGGGCCGGGGAGCTGTTTTTT. The V call is TRBV5-1, the J call TRBJ2-2, with D possibly TRBD2 on 6 matching bases. V was pared by 1 base and J by 6 bases, with 13 bases between. The CDR3 extends over 15 amino acids. Per germline, CDR1 SGHRS and CDR2 YFSETQ.

V and J are TRBV6-6 and TRBJ1-5; D is uncertain. Trimming removed 0 bases from V and 7 bases from J, with 10 bases in between. This CDR3 spans 14 amino acids. In germline, CDR1 is MNHNY, CDR2 SVGAGI (reference sequence). CDR3 nucleotide sequence: TGTGCCAGCAGTTACTCTGGCTTAGTGCAGCCCCAGCATTTT. The encoded protein is CASSYSGLVQPQHF.

V usage is TRBV2 and J usage is TRBJ1-1; D remains unclear. From germline, CDR1 is SNHLY and CDR2 FYNNEI. Deletions cut 6 bases from V and 1 base from J, with 3 bases between. CDR3 length equals 11 residues. Written as DNA, the CDR3 is TGTGCCAGCAGGAGGAACACTGAAGCTTTCTTT. Translating it yields CASRRNTEAFF. The full variable domain, rest sourced from reference TRBV2 and TRBJ1-1, is EPEVTQTPSHQVTQMGQEVILRCVPISNHLYFYWYRQILGQKVEFLVSFYNNEISEKSEIFDDQFSVERPDGSNFTLKIRSTKLEDSAMYFCASRRNTEAFFGQGTRLTVV.

The chain recombines TRBV5-4 with TRBJ2-2; D remains ambiguous. There are 15 residues in the CDR3. Between the trimmed V and J ends, which lost 0 bases and 0 bases, there was a span of 6 bases. Per germline, CDR1 SGHNT and CDR2 YYREEE (reference sequence). CDR3 residues: CASSLGGANTGELFF. Written as DNA, the CDR3 is TGTGCCAGCAGCTTGGGTGGGGCGAACACCGGGGAGCTGTTTTTT.

The V call is TRBV27, the J call TRBJ2-1; D unresolved. CDR1 is MNHEY and CDR2 is SMNVEV in the germline V gene (reference sequence). The V and J ends lost 7 bases and 7 bases respectively, with 8 bases between them. The CDR3 is made up of 11 amino acids. The CDR3 nucleotides are TGTGCCAGCAATAGAGGAAATGAGCAGTTCTTC. It is translated as CASNRGNEQFF.

This chain connects TRBV2 to TRBJ2-1; no clear D. This CDR3 has 15 residues. Per the germline V gene, CDR1 is SNHLY and CDR2 is FYNNEI. Trimming left V 2 bases short and J 6 bases short, with 14 bases between. The CDR3: CASSEPNGPTNEQFF. The CDR3 DNA follows: TGTGCCAGCAGTGAACCGAACGGGCCGACCAATGAGCAGTTCTTC.

The chain joins TRBV4-3 to TRBJ1-2, with unresolved D. In germline, CDR1 is LGHNA, CDR2 YSLEER. CDR3 size: 15 residues. V was trimmed by 0 bases and J by 2 bases, leaving 10 bases between them. The CDR3 region has the DNA TGCGCCAGCAGCCAAGATATGGGCAGAAACTATGGCTACACCTTC. Amino acid sequence: CASSQDMGRNYGYTF.

The chain employs TRBV19 and TRBJ2-1, with 10 bases that match TRBD1. The CDR3 length is 15 residues. In germline, CDR1 is LNHDA, CDR2 SQIVND (reference sequence). Losses at the gene ends were 1 base for V and 12 bases for J; bases not matched to a gene: 9. CDR3 loop: CASSIAGQGIQGQFF. CDR3 DNA: TGTGCCAGTAGTATAGCGGGACAGGGGATCCAGGGGCAGTTCTTC.

This rearrangement joins TRBV7-9 to TRBJ1-5, with D tentatively TRBD1 (6 bases). CDR3 length: 15 amino acids. V was cut by 4 bases and J by 10 bases, with 20 bases left in between. CDR1 SEHNR and CDR2 FQNEAQ come from the germline V gene (reference sequence). CDR3 region: CASSSTDRTWGPQHF. CDR3 DNA: TGTGCCAGCAGCTCGACAGACAGGACCTGGGGCCCCCAGCATTTT. Full variable domain (outside the CDR3, taken from reference TRBV7-9 and TRBJ1-5): DTGVSQNPRHKITKRGQNVTFRCDPISEHNRLYWYRQTLGQGPEFLTYFQNEAQLEKSRLLSDRFSAERPKGSFSTLEIQRTEQGDSAMYLCASSSTDRTWGPQHFGDGTRLSIL.

The chain combines TRBV30 with TRBJ1-5, with D tentatively TRBD1 (6 bases). Germline V gene sequence: CDR1 GTSNPN, CDR2 SVGIG (reference sequence). Trimming left V 1 base short and J 1 base short, with 11 bases between. The CDR3 loop spans 15 amino acids. The CDR3 loop reads CAWSGGTLSNQPQHF. For the CDR3, the DNA is TGTGCCTGGAGTGGCGGGACACTGAGCAATCAGCCCCAGCATTTT.

The chain has TRBV28 and TRBJ1-1; D remains unclear. Germline V gives CDR1 MDHEN, CDR2 SYDVKM. Deletions cut 6 bases from V and 5 bases from J, with 13 bases between. The CDR3 length is 13 residues. The CDR3 DNA is TGTGCCAGCAGCCTCCAGTTTGGGACTGAAGCTTTCTTT. It encodes CASSLQFGTEAFF. The full variable domain, with the rest looked up from reference TRBV28 and TRBJ1-1, is DVKVTQSSRYLVKRTGEKVFLECVQDMDHENMFWYRQDPGLGLRLIYFSYDVKMKEKGDIPEGYSVSREKKERFSLILESASTNQTSMYLCASSLQFGTEAFFGQGTRLTVV.

The V and J genes are TRBV9 and TRBJ2-2; 7 bases are a match to TRBD2. The CDR3 consists of 17 residues. Germline lookup yields CDR1 SGDLS and CDR2 YYNGEE. The V segment lost 1 base and the J segment 6 bases; nucleotides outside the gene matches: 12. CDR3 in amino acids: CASSVSRSGGLAGELFF. The CDR3 DNA follows: TGTGCCAGCAGCGTATCTAGATCCGGCGGACTAGCCGGGGAGCTGTTTTTT. The full variable domain, in which reference TRBV9 and TRBJ2-2 provide the parts outside the CDR3, is DSGVTQTPKHLITATGQRVTLRCSPRSGDLSVYWYQQSLDQGLQFLIQYYNGEERAKGNILERFSAQQFPDLHSELNLSSLELGDSALYFCASSVSRSGGLAGELFFGEGSRLTVL.

The V and J genes are TRBV2 and TRBJ1-1; tentative D call: TRBD1 (6 bases). Trimming cost V 3 bases and J 4 bases, with 9 bases left between them. The CDR3 totals 13 residues. Germline values: CDR1 SNHLY, CDR2 FYNNEI. The CDR3 is CASSEEGGTEAFF. In nucleotides, the CDR3 is TGTGCCAGCAGTGAGGAGGGGGGCACTGAAGCTTTCTTT.

This clone is a singleton in its sample. The gene calls are TRBV15 and TRBJ2-2, with unresolved D. This CDR3 is built from 13 residues. V lost 0 bases to trimming and J lost 8 bases, with 7 bases between them. Germline lookup yields CDR1 LNHNV and CDR2 YYDKDF (reference sequence). CDR3 amino acids: CATSRDREGELFF. In DNA, the CDR3 is TGTGCCACCAGCAGAGATCGAGAAGGGGAGCTGTTTTTT.